This T cell receptor beta chain was identified during a study of siplizumab effects on memory and regulatory T cells. Overall study results and limits: No functional test confirmed suppression by proliferating siplizumab-culture Tregs. The authors mapped only a minor fraction of alloreactive clones to unstimulated subsets.

V was clipped by 8 bases and J by 3 bases, with 11 bases between them. The CDR3 runs 13 residues. Germline-derived CDR1 and CDR2 are MDHEN and SYDVKM. A note on this clone: The antigen remains unidentified.

Assay: immunoSEQ multiplex PCR; the TCRdb copy retains only in-frame clones and omits some. This sample yields some 75,000 clones, of which roughly 93% are seen a single time; about 4.5% belongs to the top ten. The material sequenced was CD8+ T cells sorted from blood. The receptor's source is a human donor in good health. The chain has TRBV28 and TRBJ2-1; D may be TRBD2 (6 bases). The CDR3 sequence: CASSAGSYNEQFF. For the CDR3, the DNA is TGTGCCAGCTCAGCGGGTAGCTACAATGAGCAGTTCTTC.